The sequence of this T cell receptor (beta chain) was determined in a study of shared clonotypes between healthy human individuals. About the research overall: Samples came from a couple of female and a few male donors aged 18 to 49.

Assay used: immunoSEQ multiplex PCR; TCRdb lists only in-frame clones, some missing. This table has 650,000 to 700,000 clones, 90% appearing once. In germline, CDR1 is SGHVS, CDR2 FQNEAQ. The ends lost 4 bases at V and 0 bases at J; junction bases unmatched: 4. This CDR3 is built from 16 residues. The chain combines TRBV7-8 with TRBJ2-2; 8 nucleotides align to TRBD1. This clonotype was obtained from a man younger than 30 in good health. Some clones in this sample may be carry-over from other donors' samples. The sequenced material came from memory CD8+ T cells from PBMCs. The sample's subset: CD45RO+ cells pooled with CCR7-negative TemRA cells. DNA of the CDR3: TGTGCCAGCAGCTACGAGACAGGGGCGAACACCGGGGAGCTGTTTTTT. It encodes CASSYETGANTGELFF.